This TCR beta chain was observed in a study of blood T cell repertoires in COVID-19. TCRdb's copy holds only in-frame clones and misses some; the assay was immunoSEQ multiplex PCR. The profile covers 150,000 to 200,000 clones, with approximately 87% appearing a single time and under 15% taken by the ten largest. CDR1 is LNHDA, CDR2 SQIVND, per germline (reference sequence). The CDR3 contains 16 residues. The junction had 8 bases not matched to a gene; V was cut back by 3 bases and J by 4 bases. Seattle patients were enrolled while actively infected and followed longitudinally. This TCR was sampled from a woman aged 70-85 years with COVID-19, enrolled during active disease. Source material: peripheral blood. V gene TRBV19 combines with J gene TRBJ1-5, with 8 nucleotides matching TRBD1. CDR3 protein: CASSIQGQGGNQPQHF. CDR3 nucleotides: TGTGCCAGTAGTATTCAAGGACAGGGAGGGAATCAGCCCCAGCATTTT.